Each of the 26 T cell receptor beta chains below was sequenced from the same sample in a study of Ad26.COV2.S vaccination and SARS-CoV-2 variants. Specified treatment: some 20 received Ad26.COV2.S at low or high dose, single or two shots; 5 received placebo; per-sample allocation not given. It was on day 63 after the first vaccine or placebo injection that samples were taken. The protocol was immunoSEQ multiplex PCR, while the TCRdb copy is restricted to in-frame clones and leaves out a portion. The table lists roughly 270,000 clones, about 90% of them singletons, with about 3.1% in the top ten. Here the sequenced sample was peripheral blood, taken in a trial of Ad26.COV2.S vaccine versus placebo. The receptors come from a person between 18 and 60 years old who received the Ad26.COV2.S COVID-19 vaccine or a placebo.

This chain uses TRBV19 with TRBJ1-2, with D unresolved. From germline, CDR1 is LNHDA and CDR2 SQIVND (reference sequence). Trimming stripped 5 bases from V and 4 bases from J, with 5 bases between. The CDR3 runs 11 residues. This CDR3 reads CASSEVYGYTF. DNA of the CDR3: TGTGCCAGTAGTGAAGTCTATGGCTACACCTTC.

In regard to this clone: Other DNA sequences of this sample code for an identical CDR3. The chain recombines TRBV4-2 with TRBJ2-3; the D gene could be TRBD1 or TRBD2 (6 bases each). Germline CDR1 and CDR2: LGHNA and YNFKEQ. The CDR3 has 14 residues. Trimming cost V 1 base and J 3 bases, with 8 bases left between them. The CDR3 here is CASSQGGATDTQYF. The CDR3 DNA reads as TGTGCCAGCAGCCAAGGGGGGGCTACAGATACGCAGTATTTT.

This clone appeared once. This chain connects TRBV5-6 to TRBJ1-5; D gene ambiguous. This CDR3 region has 16 residues. V lost 4 bases and J lost 0, with 14 bases in between. Germline V gene lookup returns CDR1 SGHDT and CDR2 YYEEEE. The CDR3 reads CASSLQGGFSNQPQHF. The CDR3 DNA reads as TGTGCCAGCAGCCTCCAAGGAGGTTTTAGCAATCAGCCCCAGCATTTT.

The chain is built from TRBV7-2 and TRBJ1-2; D gene unclear. Germline loops: CDR1 SGHTA, CDR2 FQGNSA. The V and J ends lost 5 bases and 5 bases respectively, with 18 bases between them. CDR3 length: 15 residues. This CDR3 reads CASSPSGSTAYGYTF. CDR3 in DNA: TGTGCCAGCAGCCCCTCCGGGTCCACAGCGTATGGCTACACCTTC.

This chain connects TRBV2 to TRBJ1-1; TRBD1 aligns across 7 bases. The length of the CDR3 is 13 residues. Unmatched junction bases numbered 2, after V lost 3 bases and J lost 4 bases. Germline V gene lookup returns CDR1 SNHLY and CDR2 FYNNEI. In DNA, the CDR3 is TGTGCCAGCAGTGACACAGGGGCCACTGAAGCTTTCTTT. Translated: CASSDTGATEAFF.

V and J are TRBV19 and TRBJ2-3, with TRBD1 matching over 8 bases. Germline V lookup: CDR1 LNHDA, CDR2 SQIVND (reference sequence). Unmatched junction bases numbered 11, after V lost 4 bases and J lost 5 bases. The CDR3 spans 16 residues. CDR3 sequence (DNA): TGTGCCAGTAGTACCTCCGTGACAGGGGTCAGAGATACGCAGTATTTT. Translating it yields CASSTSVTGVRDTQYF.

V is TRBV19 and J is TRBJ2-7, with TRBD1 matching over 9 bases. J lost 3 bases, V lost 6 bases, and 3 bases had no gene match. This CDR3 region has 13 residues. Germline CDR1 and CDR2: LNHDA and SQIVND (reference sequence). CDR3 nucleotide sequence: TGTGCCAGTAGCCGACAGGGGGACTACGAGCAGTACTTC. This gives the protein CASSRQGDYEQYF.

The CDR3 region has the DNA TGTGCCAGCAGTGTACAGGGGGCTGGAAACACCATATATTTT. Protein sequence: CASSVQGAGNTIYF. The rearrangement uses TRBV25-1 and TRBJ1-3, with 8 nucleotides matching TRBD1. The junction had 1 base not matched to a gene; V was cut back by 4 bases and J by 2 bases. In germline, CDR1 is MGHDK, CDR2 SYGVNS. The CDR3 covers 14 residues.

The chain combines TRBV4-1 with TRBJ1-1; D unresolved. The V end was cut by 0 bases, the J end by 5 bases, with 4 bases between. The CDR3 has 12 amino acids. Germline loops: CDR1 MGHRA, CDR2 YSYEKL. The CDR3 loop is CASSQERTEAFF. The CDR3 DNA reads TGCGCCAGCAGCCAAGAGCGAACTGAAGCTTTCTTT.

This clone was counted a single time. In nucleotides, the CDR3 is TGTGCCAGCAGCACAGGACAGGGTCGGTACAATGAGCAGTTCTTC. Protein: CASSTGQGRYNEQFF. The gene calls are TRBV5-4 and TRBJ2-1; 8 nucleotides line up with TRBD1. V lost 4 bases, J lost 4 bases, and 7 bases stayed unmatched. The CDR3 spans 15 residues. The germline CDR1 and CDR2 sequences are SGHNT and YYREEE (reference sequence).

CDR3 DNA sequence: TGTGCCAGCAGTTTGGCAACTAATGAAAAACTGTTTTTT. Its translation: CASSLATNEKLFF. The genes are TRBV12-3 or TRBV12-4 and TRBJ1-4; the D is unclear. The ends were cut back, 3 bases at V and 0 bases at J, with 2 bases in the middle. The CDR3 extends over 13 amino acids.

The CDR3 region has the DNA TGTGCCAGCAGCCCCGGGACAGCAGTCTACGAGCAGTACTTC. It codes for CASSPGTAVYEQYF. This rearrangement joins TRBV7-9 to TRBJ2-7; the match to TRBD1 covers 7 bases. CDR1 and CDR2 from the germline V gene are SEHNR and FQNEAQ (reference sequence). This CDR3 has 14 amino acids. After removal of 5 bases from V and 3 bases from J, the junction contained 7 bases not matched to a gene.

The sample holds a few counts of this clone. The CDR3 loop reads CASSRDREIQPQHF. The CDR3 DNA reads TGTGCCAGCAGTCGGGACAGGGAGATTCAGCCCCAGCATTTT. The chain recombines TRBV6-5 with TRBJ1-5; 9 nucleotides align to TRBD1. With 5 bases clipped from V and 6 bases from J, the junction kept 5 bases outside the gene matches. The CDR3 extends over 14 amino acids. CDR1 is MNHEY, CDR2 SVGAGI, per germline.

The chain carries TRBV9 and TRBJ1-5; no definite D call. This CDR3 spans 15 amino acids. Germline-derived CDR1 and CDR2 are SGDLS and YYNGEE. V lost 0 bases and J 0 bases, leaving 7 bases between the germline ends. The CDR3 nucleotides are TGTGCCAGCAGCGTAGAAGGGCTTAGCAATCAGCCCCAGCATTTT. This codes for CASSVEGLSNQPQHF.

The chain recombines TRBV7-3 with TRBJ2-1, with 7 bases lining up with TRBD1. CDR3 length: 15 residues. Germline CDR1 reads SGHTA; CDR2 reads FQGTGA. V shed 4 bases and J 9 bases; nucleotides not matched to a gene: 12. CDR3 nucleotides: TGTGCCAGCAGCTCCATTGGACAGGTTCAGGGTGAGCAGTTCTTC. Encoded protein: CASSSIGQVQGEQFF.

This sequence joins TRBV7-2 and TRBJ2-3; 13 nucleotides agree with TRBD2. V dropped 1 base and J dropped 3; count of bases not matched to a gene: 4. The CDR3 extends over 17 amino acids. Germline V gene data show CDR1 as SGHTA and CDR2 as FQGNSA. The chain's CDR3 is CASSLDGTSGITDTQYF. In DNA form, the CDR3 reads TGTGCCAGCAGCTTAGATGGGACTAGCGGGATAACAGATACGCAGTATTTT.

The rearrangement links TRBV7-9 to TRBJ2-1; TRBD1 matches 11 bases. The germline CDR1 and CDR2 sequences are SEHNR and FQNEAQ (reference sequence). Unmatched junction bases numbered 2, after V lost 4 bases and J lost 9 bases. CDR3 length equals 13 residues. CDR3 residues: CASSSGQGAEQFF. The CDR3 nucleotides are TGTGCCAGCAGCTCTGGACAGGGGGCTGAGCAGTTCTTC.

The gene calls are TRBV5-6 and TRBJ1-2; no clear D gene. Per the germline V gene, CDR1 is SGHDT and CDR2 is YYEEEE. Deletions cut 3 bases from V and 8 bases from J, with 14 bases between. This CDR3 spans 13 amino acids. The CDR3 protein is CASSWTSGEGYTF. Here the CDR3 DNA reads TGTGCCAGCAGCTGGACCTCGGGTGAAGGCTACACCTTC.

Only one count was recorded for this clone. V and J are TRBV27 and TRBJ1-1; 8 positions agree with TRBD1. The CDR3 contains 15 residues. The V gene end was trimmed by 6 bases and the J gene end by 0 bases; junction bases not matched to a gene: 6. CDR1 MNHEY and CDR2 SMNVEV come from the germline V gene (reference sequence). This CDR3 is CASSPGQVMNTEAFF. CDR3 nucleotides: TGTGCCAGCAGCCCGGGACAGGTCATGAACACTGAAGCTTTCTTT.

This clone appeared once. This chain uses TRBV6-5 with TRBJ2-1; D remains ambiguous. The germline gives CDR1 MNHEY, CDR2 SVGAGI. The CDR3 is made up of 14 amino acids. V gave up 10 bases and J gave up 0 bases, with 13 bases separating them. The CDR3 reads CATKGYSSYNEQFF. The CDR3 bases are TGTGCCACCAAAGGTTATAGCTCCTACAATGAGCAGTTCTTC.

This chain uses TRBV19 with TRBJ2-5; D remains ambiguous. CDR1 is LNHDA and CDR2 is SQIVND in the germline V gene (reference sequence). This CDR3 spans 15 amino acids. The V end lost 3 bases, the J end lost 0 bases, and 11 bases lay between the germline ends. In DNA form, the CDR3 reads TGTGCCAGTAGTATGACGGTGGGGTACCAAGAGACCCAGTACTTC. Translated, it gives CASSMTVGYQETQYF.

The CDR3: CAISGDRADTEAFF. The CDR3 bases are TGTGCCATCAGTGGAGACAGGGCGGACACTGAAGCTTTCTTT. The chain joins TRBV10-3 to TRBJ1-1; 7 nucleotides agree with TRBD1. From germline, CDR1 is ENHRY and CDR2 SYGVKD. The CDR3 loop spans 14 amino acids. V lost 4 bases, J lost 3 bases, and 5 bases stayed unmatched.

The V gene is TRBV9, the J gene TRBJ1-2; TRBD1 matches 12 bases. The V and J ends lost 2 bases and 5 bases, in that order; junction bases with no gene match: 10. The CDR3 runs 17 residues. The germline gives CDR1 SGDLS, CDR2 YYNGEE. In DNA, the CDR3 is TGTGCCAGCAGCGTTGTCCCGGGACAGGGGGCTCGATATGGCTACACCTTC. It yields the protein CASSVVPGQGARYGYTF. Variable domain in full (rest from reference TRBV9 and TRBJ1-2): DSGVTQTPKHLITATGQRVTLRCSPRSGDLSVYWYQQSLDQGLQFLIQYYNGEERAKGNILERFSAQQFPDLHSELNLSSLELGDSALYFCASSVVPGQGARYGYTFGSGTRLTVV.

The chain recombines TRBV7-9 with TRBJ1-2; D gene uncertain. Trimming took off 5 bases at V and 10 bases at J, with 11 bases between the two ends. CDR3 length: 11 amino acids. The germline gives CDR1 SEHNR, CDR2 FQNEAQ (reference sequence). The CDR3, as DNA: TGTGCCAGCAGCCTTCTAAATGTCTACACCTTC. Translated: CASSLLNVYTF.

J is TRBJ1-1 and V is TRBV19, with 7 bases aligning to TRBD1. CDR1 LNHDA and CDR2 SQIVND come from the germline V gene (reference sequence). The trim removed 7 bases at V and 2 bases at J, leaving 10 bases unmatched. The CDR3 loop spans 15 amino acids. The CDR3 here is CASKDRPTLNTEAFF. CDR3 DNA sequence: TGTGCCAGTAAGGACAGGCCAACCTTAAACACTGAAGCTTTCTTT.

This clone was observed once. This rearrangement joins TRBV11-2 to TRBJ1-4, with 7 bases fitting TRBD1. V lost 5 bases, J lost 7 bases, and 7 bases stayed unmatched. The CDR3 has 14 residues. The germline CDR1 and CDR2 sequences are SGHAT and FQNNGV. In DNA, the CDR3 is TGTGCCAGCAGCCCCCGCAGGGGGGGTGAAAAACTGTTTTTT. It specifies CASSPRRGGEKLFF.